This T cell receptor (beta chain) was captured in a study of CD8 T cells in Susac syndrome. Random hexamers were used to reverse transcribe roughly 0.5 to 1 ug of RNA. A single record per CDR3 protein comes from TCRdb applying MiXCR to the immunoSEQ multiplex PCR reads. The sample contains 130,000 or so distinct CDR3 sequences, approximately 95% of which appear only once. V was trimmed by 10 bases and J by 1 base, leaving 15 bases between them. The CDR3 totals 14 residues. The germline CDR1 and CDR2 sequences are MNHEY and SMNVEV (reference sequence). The patients serving as multiple sclerosis controls were treatment-naive. They had stable or active relapsing-remitting disease and fulfilled revised McDonald criteria.

The chain employs TRBV27 and TRBJ2-3; the D gene is possibly TRBD2 (5 bases). Sequenced input: CD4+ T cells from PBMCs. This sequence was found in a human donor with multiple sclerosis. The CDR3 region is CATWKERGTDTQYF. The CDR3, as DNA: TGTGCCACCTGGAAGGAGAGGGGCACAGATACGCAGTATTTT.